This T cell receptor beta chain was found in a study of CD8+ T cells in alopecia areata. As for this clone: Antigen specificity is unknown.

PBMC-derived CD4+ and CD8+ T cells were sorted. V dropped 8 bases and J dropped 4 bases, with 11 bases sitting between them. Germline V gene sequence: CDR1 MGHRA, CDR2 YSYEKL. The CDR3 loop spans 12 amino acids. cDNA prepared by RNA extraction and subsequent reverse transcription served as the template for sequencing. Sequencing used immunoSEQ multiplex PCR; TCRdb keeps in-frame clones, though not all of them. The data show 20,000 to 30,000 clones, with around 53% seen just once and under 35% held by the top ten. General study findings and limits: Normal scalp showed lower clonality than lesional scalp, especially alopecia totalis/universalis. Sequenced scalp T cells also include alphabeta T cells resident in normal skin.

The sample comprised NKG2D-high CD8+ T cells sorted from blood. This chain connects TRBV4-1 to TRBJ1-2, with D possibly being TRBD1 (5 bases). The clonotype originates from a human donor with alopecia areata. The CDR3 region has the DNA TGCGCCAGCCAGGGATCTGCCTATGGCTACACCTTC. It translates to CASQGSAYGYTF.